The entry that follows covers one TCR beta chain sequence. A single record per CDR3 protein comes from TCRdb applying MiXCR to the RT-PCR reads. Of 550,000 to 750,000 distinct CDR3 sequences detected, 12% to 15% appear once; the ten largest clones hold roughly 3.9%. There are 12 residues in the CDR3. Between the trimmed V and J ends, which lost 5 bases and 10 bases, there was a span of 17 bases. Germline V gene lookup returns CDR1 GTSNPN and CDR2 SVGIG (reference sequence). This sequence was found in a female donor in good health, serving as a healthy control. V usage is TRBV30 and J usage is TRBJ1-1, with a weak D call TRBD1 (5 bases). Sequenced input: memory CD4+ T cells from blood. CDR3 sequence: CAWVGNRIAAFF. The DNA for the CDR3 is TGTGCCTGGGTGGGGAACAGGATCGCAGCTTTCTTT.